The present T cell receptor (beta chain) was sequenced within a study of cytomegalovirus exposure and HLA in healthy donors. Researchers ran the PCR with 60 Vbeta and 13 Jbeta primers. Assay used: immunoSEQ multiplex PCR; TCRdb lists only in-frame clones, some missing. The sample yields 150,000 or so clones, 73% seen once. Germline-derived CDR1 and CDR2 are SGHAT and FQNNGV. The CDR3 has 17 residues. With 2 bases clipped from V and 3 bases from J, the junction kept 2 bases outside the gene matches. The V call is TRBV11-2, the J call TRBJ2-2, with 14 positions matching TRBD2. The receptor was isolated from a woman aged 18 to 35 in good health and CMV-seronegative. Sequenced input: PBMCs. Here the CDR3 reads CASSLRLAGGYTGELFF. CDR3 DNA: TGTGCCAGCAGCTTAAGACTAGCGGGAGGGTACACCGGGGAGCTGTTTTTT.